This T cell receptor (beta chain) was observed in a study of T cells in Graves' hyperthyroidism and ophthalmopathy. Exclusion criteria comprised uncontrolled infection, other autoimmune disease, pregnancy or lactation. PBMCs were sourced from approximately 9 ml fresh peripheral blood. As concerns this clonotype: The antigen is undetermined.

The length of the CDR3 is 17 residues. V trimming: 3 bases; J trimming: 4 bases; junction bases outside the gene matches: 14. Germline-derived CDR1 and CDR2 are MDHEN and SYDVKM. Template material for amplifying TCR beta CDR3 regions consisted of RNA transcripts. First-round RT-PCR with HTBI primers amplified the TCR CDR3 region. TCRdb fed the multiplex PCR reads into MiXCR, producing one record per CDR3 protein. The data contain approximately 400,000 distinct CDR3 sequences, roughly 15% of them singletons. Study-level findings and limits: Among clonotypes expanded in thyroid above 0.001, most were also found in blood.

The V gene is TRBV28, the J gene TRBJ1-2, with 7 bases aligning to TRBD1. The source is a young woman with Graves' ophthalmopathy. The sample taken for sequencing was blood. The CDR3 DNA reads TGTGCCAGCAGTTTGGCCGCGGGAACAGGGGTTGCCTATGGCTACACCTTC. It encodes CASSLAAGTGVAYGYTF.